The 9 T cell receptor beta chains below all came from one sample that was sequenced in a study of shared clonotypes between healthy human individuals. Produced via immunoSEQ multiplex PCR; TCRdb's table is partial and in-frame only. The table lists 2 million to 2.5 million clones, over 85% of them singletons. Cells designated naive CD8 were CD45RO-negative and were positively selected for CCR7, with terminally differentiated effector memory CD45RA+ cells excluded. The material sequenced was naive CD8+ T cells sorted from blood. These receptors were taken from a young man in good health.

The CDR3 DNA sequence: TGTGCCAGCAGCTCGGGACTAGGGGCGTGGGAGCAGTACTTC. Translating gives CASSSGLGAWEQYF. The chain recombines TRBV13 with TRBJ2-7, with TRBD2 matching 8 bases. V shed 4 bases, J shed 7 bases, and the junction held 9 bases outside the gene matches. The CDR3 is 14 residues long. CDR1 is PRHDT and CDR2 is FYEKMQ in the germline V gene (reference sequence).

This rearrangement joins TRBV30 to TRBJ2-1; no clear D. CDR1 is GTSNPN and CDR2 is SVGIG in the germline V gene (reference sequence). Trimming took off 3 bases at V and 0 bases at J, with 6 bases between the two ends. This CDR3 has 13 residues. The CDR3 region is CAWRLSSYNEQFF. The DNA of the CDR3 is TGTGCCTGGAGGTTAAGCTCCTACAATGAGCAGTTCTTC. The full variable domain, its missing parts supplied by reference TRBV30 and TRBJ2-1, is SQTIHQWPATLVQPVGSPLSLECTVEGTSNPNLYWYRQAAGRGLQLLFYSVGIGQISSEVPQNLSASRPQDRQFILSSKKLLLSDSGFYLCAWRLSSYNEQFFGPGTRLTVL.

J is TRBJ1-4 and V is TRBV7-6; D may be TRBD1 (6 bases). The CDR3 contains 16 residues. V shed 1 base and J shed 4 bases, with 13 bases lying between them. In germline, CDR1 is SGHVS, CDR2 FNYEAQ. The CDR3 loop reads CASSLGRGAGNEKLFF. CDR3 bases: TGTGCCAGCAGCTTAGGTCGGGGGGCGGGTAATGAAAAACTGTTTTTT.

This rearrangement joins TRBV29-1 to TRBJ1-2; a weak D match, TRBD1 (5 bases). There are 14 residues in the CDR3. Germline V gene sequence: CDR1 SQVTM, CDR2 ANQGSEA. V lost 1 base, J lost 2 bases, and 11 bases lay in between. The CDR3 sequence is CSVEAREGNYGYTF. The CDR3 region has the DNA TGCAGCGTTGAAGCAAGAGAGGGGAACTATGGCTACACCTTC.

The rearrangement links TRBV5-1 to TRBJ1-2; TRBD1 might be the D (5 bases). Germline-derived CDR1 and CDR2 are SGHRS and YFSETQ. The CDR3 consists of 14 residues. V shed 4 bases and J shed 7 bases, with 17 bases lying between them. The CDR3 is CASSTLGGEVGYTF. CDR3 in DNA: TGCGCCAGCAGCACCCTAGGAGGGGAGGTTGGCTACACCTTC.

The chain employs TRBV28 and TRBJ2-2, with D hard to call. Germline values: CDR1 MDHEN, CDR2 SYDVKM. CDR3 size: 14 residues. Between the trimmed V and J ends, which lost 2 bases and 4 bases, there was a span of 8 bases. CDR3 amino acids: CASSLNLGTGELFF. In nucleotides, the CDR3 is TGTGCCAGCAGTTTAAATTTGGGCACCGGGGAGCTGTTTTTT. The complete variable domain, with remaining parts taken from reference TRBV28 and TRBJ2-2, reads DVKVTQSSRYLVKRTGEKVFLECVQDMDHENMFWYRQDPGLGLRLIYFSYDVKMKEKGDIPEGYSVSREKKERFSLILESASTNQTSMYLCASSLNLGTGELFFGEGSRLTVL.

The J gene is TRBJ2-5, the V gene TRBV2; TRBD2 matches 13 bases. The CDR3 is made up of 18 amino acids. V trimming: 6 bases; J trimming: 3 bases; junction bases outside the gene matches: 13. Germline V gives CDR1 SNHLY, CDR2 FYNNEI. For the CDR3, the DNA is TGTGCCAGCAGCGGGGACAGGGGGACTAGCGGGACCGAAGAGACCCAGTACTTC. This translates into CASSGDRGTSGTEETQYF.

This chain's CDR3 is CAISEASGVSYNEQFF. The CDR3 nucleotides are TGTGCCATCAGTGAGGCTAGCGGGGTCTCCTACAATGAGCAGTTCTTC. This sequence joins TRBV10-3 and TRBJ2-1; 9 bases line up with TRBD2. Germline V CDR1 and CDR2: ENHRY, SYGVKD. The CDR3 runs 16 residues. After removal of 2 bases from V and 0 bases from J, the junction contained 2 bases not matched to a gene.

V is TRBV5-6 and J is TRBJ2-7; possibly TRBD1 or TRBD2 for D (5 bases each). V was trimmed by 6 bases and J by 8 bases, leaving 15 bases between them. The CDR3 sequence is 12 residues long. The germline V gene encodes CDR1 SGHDT and CDR2 YYEEEE. DNA of the CDR3: TGTGCCAGCACCCATGGGGGTCGCAAGCAGTACTTC. Amino acids: CASTHGGRKQYF.